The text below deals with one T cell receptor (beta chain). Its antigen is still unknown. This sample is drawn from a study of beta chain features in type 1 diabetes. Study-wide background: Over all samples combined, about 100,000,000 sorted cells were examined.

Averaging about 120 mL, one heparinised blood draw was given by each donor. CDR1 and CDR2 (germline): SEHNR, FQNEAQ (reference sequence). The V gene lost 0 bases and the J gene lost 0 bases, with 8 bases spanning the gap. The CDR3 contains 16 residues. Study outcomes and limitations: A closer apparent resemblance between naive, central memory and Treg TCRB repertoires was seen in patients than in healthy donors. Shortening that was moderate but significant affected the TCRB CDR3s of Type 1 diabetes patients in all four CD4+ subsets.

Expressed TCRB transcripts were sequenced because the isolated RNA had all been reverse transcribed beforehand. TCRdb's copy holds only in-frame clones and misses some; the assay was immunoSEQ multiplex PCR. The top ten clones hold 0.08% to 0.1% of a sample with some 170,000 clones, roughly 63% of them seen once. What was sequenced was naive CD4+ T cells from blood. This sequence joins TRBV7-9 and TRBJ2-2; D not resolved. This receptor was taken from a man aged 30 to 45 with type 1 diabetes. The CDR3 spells CASSLARQTNTGELFF. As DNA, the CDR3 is TGTGCCAGCAGCTTAGCGAGACAAACGAACACCGGGGAGCTGTTTTTT.